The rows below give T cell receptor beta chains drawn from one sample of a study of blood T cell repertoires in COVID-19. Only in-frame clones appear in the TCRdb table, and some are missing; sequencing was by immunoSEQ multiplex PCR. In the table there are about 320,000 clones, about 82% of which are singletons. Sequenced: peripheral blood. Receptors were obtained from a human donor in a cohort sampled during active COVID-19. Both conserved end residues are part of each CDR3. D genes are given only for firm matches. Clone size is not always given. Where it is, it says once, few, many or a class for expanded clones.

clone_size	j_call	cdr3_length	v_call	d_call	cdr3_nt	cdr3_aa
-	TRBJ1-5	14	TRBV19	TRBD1	TGTGCCAGTAGTTTGGGGACAGGGAATCAGCCCCAGCATTTT	CASSLGTGNQPQHF
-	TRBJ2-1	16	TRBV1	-	TGCACCAGCAGCCACAAATGGGGGGGGTCTTACAATGAGCAGTTCTTC	CTSSHKWGGSYNEQFF
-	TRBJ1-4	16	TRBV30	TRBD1	TGTGCCTGGAGCATAACCCGGACAGGACGGCATGAAAAACTGTTTTTT	CAWSITRTGRHEKLFF
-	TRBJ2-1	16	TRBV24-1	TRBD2	TGTGCCACCAGTGACCAATACCGGGAGGGCCTCAATGAGCAGTTCTTC	CATSDQYREGLNEQFF
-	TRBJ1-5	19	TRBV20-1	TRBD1	TGCAGTGCTAGTTCATCGACAGGGACTGACGAAGTTAGCAATCAGCCCCAGCATTTT	CSASSSTGTDEVSNQPQHF
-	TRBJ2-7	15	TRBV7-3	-	TGTGCCAGCAGCTTAGTCCCAGTTTTGACCTACGAGCAGTACTTC	CASSLVPVLTYEQYF
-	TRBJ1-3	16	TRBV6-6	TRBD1	TGTGCCAGCAGTTACCCCGACAGGGTATCTGGAAACACCATATATTTT	CASSYPDRVSGNTIYF
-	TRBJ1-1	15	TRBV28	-	TGTGCCAGCAATCCCCTAAGAGACAGGAACACTGAAGCTTTCTTT	CASNPLRDRNTEAFF
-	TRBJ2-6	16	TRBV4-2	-	TGTGCCAGCAGCCAAGGGGAGGTCTCTGGGGCCAACGTCCTGACTTTC	CASSQGEVSGANVLTF
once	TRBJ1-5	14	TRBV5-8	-	TGTGCCAGCAGCTTGGGGGGGGGAAATCAGCCCCAGCATTTT	CASSLGGGNQPQHF
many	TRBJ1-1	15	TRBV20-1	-	TGCAGTGCTAGTTTTACAGGCTCCATGAACACTGAAGCTTTCTTT	CSASFTGSMNTEAFF
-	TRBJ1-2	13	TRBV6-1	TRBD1	TGTGCCAGCAGGGAAGGACAGGGTGCAGGCTACACCTTC	CASREGQGAGYTF
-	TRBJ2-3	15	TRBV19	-	TGTGCCAGTAGTGACTTTAGCGTATCCACAGATACGCAGTATTTT	CASSDFSVSTDTQYF
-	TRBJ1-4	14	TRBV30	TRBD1	TGTGCCTGGAGTTCGGGACAGGGGGCTGAAAAACTGTTTTTT	CAWSSGQGAEKLFF
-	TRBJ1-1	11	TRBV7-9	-	TGTGCCAGCAGTACAGGGTCCGAAGCTTTCTTT	CASSTGSEAFF
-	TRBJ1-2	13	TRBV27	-	TGTGCCAGCAGTGACGGGATAATGGATGGCTACACCTTC	CASSDGIMDGYTF
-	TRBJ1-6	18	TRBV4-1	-	TGCGCCAGCAGCCAAGATCAAGGACAGAGGGAGAGAAATTCACCCCTCCACTTT	CASSQDQGQRERNSPLHF
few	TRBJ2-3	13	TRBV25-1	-	TGTGCCAGCAGCCCCGGACAGCCAGATACGCAGTATTTT	CASSPGQPDTQYF
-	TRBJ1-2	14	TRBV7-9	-	TGTGCCAGCAGCTTGGTTTCCAGTAACTATGGCTACACCTTC	CASSLVSSNYGYTF
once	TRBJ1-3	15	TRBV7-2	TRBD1	TGTGCCAGCAGCTACCGGGACAGGGAGAGACACACCATATATTTT	CASSYRDRERHTIYF
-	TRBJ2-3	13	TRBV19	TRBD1	TGTGCCAGTACCGCTACAGGGGCAGATACGCAGTATTTT	CASTATGADTQYF
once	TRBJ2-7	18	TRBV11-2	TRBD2	TGTGCCAGCAGCTTAGATACAGTTGCGCGGGGGGATTCCTACGAGCAGTACTTC	CASSLDTVARGDSYEQYF
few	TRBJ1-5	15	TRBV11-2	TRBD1	TGTGCCAGCAGCCAGGGGACAGGGGGAAATCAGCCCCAGCATTTT	CASSQGTGGNQPQHF
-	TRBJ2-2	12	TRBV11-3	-	TGTGCCAGCAGCTCTAACACCGGGGAGCTGTTTTTT	CASSSNTGELFF
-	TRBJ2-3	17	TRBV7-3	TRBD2	TGTGCCAGCAGCTACACTAGCGGGGGGCTGAGCACAGATACGCAGTATTTT	CASSYTSGGLSTDTQYF
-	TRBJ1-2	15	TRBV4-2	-	TGTGCCAGCAGCCAAGTGGCGGACACTCCGGGTGGCTACACCTTC	CASSQVADTPGGYTF
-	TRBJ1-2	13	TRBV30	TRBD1	TGTGCCTGGAGGGGACAGTCTAACTATGGCTACACCTTC	CAWRGQSNYGYTF
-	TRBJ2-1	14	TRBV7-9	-	TGTGCCAGCAGCTCCGATACAGGGAACAATGAGCAGTTCTTC	CASSSDTGNNEQFF
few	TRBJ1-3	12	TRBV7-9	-	TGTGCCAGCAGCCCTCGGGTAGGCACCATATATTTT	CASSPRVGTIYF
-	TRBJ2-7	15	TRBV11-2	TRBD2	TGTGCCAGCAGCGCCGGGACTAGCGGGGCCTACGAGCAGTACTTC	CASSAGTSGAYEQYF
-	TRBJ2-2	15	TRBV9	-	TGTGCCAGCAGCGTAGGGCAGGTGAACACCGGGGAGCTGTTTTTT	CASSVGQVNTGELFF
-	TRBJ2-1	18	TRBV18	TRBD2	TGTGCCAGCTCACCCAGGACTAGCGGGGTCTCTTCTCACAATGAGCAGTTCTTC	CASSPRTSGVSSHNEQFF
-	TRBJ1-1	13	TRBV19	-	TGTGCCAGTAGTAGACTGGTGAACACTGAAGCTTTCTTT	CASSRLVNTEAFF
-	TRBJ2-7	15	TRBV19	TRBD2	TGTGCCAGTAGTATTTGGACTAGCGGGGGATACGAGCAGTACTTC	CASSIWTSGGYEQYF
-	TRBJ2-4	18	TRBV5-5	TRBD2	TGTGCCAGCAGCTCGACTAGCGGGGGGACGTTAGCCAAAAACATTCAGTACTTC	CASSSTSGGTLAKNIQYF
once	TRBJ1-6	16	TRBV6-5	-	TGTGCCAGCAGTTACTTATCGAGGACAGATAATTCACCCCTCCACTTT	CASSYLSRTDNSPLHF
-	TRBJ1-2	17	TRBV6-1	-	TGTGCCAGCAGTGAAGCGTTCGATGGGGGGGGCGTCTATGGCTACACCTTC	CASSEAFDGGGVYGYTF
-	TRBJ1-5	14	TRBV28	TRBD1	TGTGCCAGCAGTTCGGACAGGGTAGGACAGCCCCAGCATTTT	CASSSDRVGQPQHF
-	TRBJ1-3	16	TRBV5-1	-	TGCGCCAGCACCCCCGGCCCAGGACCGGGGGGAAACACCATATATTTT	CASTPGPGPGGNTIYF
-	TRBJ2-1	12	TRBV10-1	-	TGCGCCAGCAGTGAAGGACGGACAGAGCAGTTCTTC	CASSEGRTEQFF
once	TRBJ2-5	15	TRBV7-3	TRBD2	TGTGCCTCGGCCGTCGGGGGGAGTATGATAGAGACCCAGTACTTC	CASAVGGSMIETQYF
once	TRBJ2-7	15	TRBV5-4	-	TGTGCCAGCAGCTTGGCCCTAGCGTCAGGGGGGGAGCAGTACTTC	CASSLALASGGEQYF
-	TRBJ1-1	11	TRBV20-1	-	TGCAGTGCTAGTCGGGGCACTGAAGCTTTCTTT	CSASRGTEAFF
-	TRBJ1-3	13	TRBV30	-	TGTGCCTGGAGTGTACTTCCCGGAAACACCATATATTTT	CAWSVLPGNTIYF
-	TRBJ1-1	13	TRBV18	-	TGTGCCAGCACACCCCGGACAGTTACTGAAGCTTTCTTT	CASTPRTVTEAFF
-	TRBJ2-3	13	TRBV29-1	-	TGCAGCGTACGCAGGGGCAGAACAGATACGCAGTATTTT	CSVRRGRTDTQYF
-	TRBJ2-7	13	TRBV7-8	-	TGTGCCAGCAGCTTTAGCCGTACCTACGAGCAGTACTTC	CASSFSRTYEQYF
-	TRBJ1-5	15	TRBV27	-	TGTGCCAGCAGTTCCCTTACGGAGAACAATCAGCCCCAGCATTTT	CASSSLTENNQPQHF
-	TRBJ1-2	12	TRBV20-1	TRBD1	TGCAGTGCTAGTCTGGGACAGTATGGCTACACCTTC	CSASLGQYGYTF
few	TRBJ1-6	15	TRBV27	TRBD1	TGTGCCAGCCGGCCCGGGACAGGGGCAAATTCACCCCTCCACTTT	CASRPGTGANSPLHF
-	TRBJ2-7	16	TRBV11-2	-	TGTGCCAGCAGCAGAGGCCTCCAGGGGTTCTCCTACGAGCAGTACTTC	CASSRGLQGFSYEQYF
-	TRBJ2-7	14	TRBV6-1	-	TGTGCCAGCAGTGAACAGGGAATAGCCTACGAGCAGTACTTC	CASSEQGIAYEQYF
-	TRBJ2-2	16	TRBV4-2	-	TGTGCCAGCAGCGGTGAGGCGGAGATGAACACCGGGGAGCTGTTTTTT	CASSGEAEMNTGELFF
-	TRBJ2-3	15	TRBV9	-	TGTGCCAGCAGCGTCGAGGTCGGCAGGGAAGATACGCAGTATTTT	CASSVEVGREDTQYF
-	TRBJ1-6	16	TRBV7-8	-	TGTGCCAGCAGCTCATCGAGGACTGATCCCAATTCACCCCTCCACTTT	CASSSSRTDPNSPLHF